This TCR beta chain was sequenced during a study of human T cells and chemical hapten exposure. The J segment lost 4 bases and the V segment lost 6 bases, leaving 4 bases of the junction unmatched. The germline V gene has CDR1 DFQATT and CDR2 SNEGSKA (reference sequence). The CDR3 totals 13 residues. TCRdb processed the RACE reads anew with MiXCR; each CDR3 protein has one entry. This sample yields some 57,000 distinct CDR3 sequences, of which 8.5% to 10% are seen a single time; more than 9% belongs to the top ten. Indicated time point: pre-sensitization, week 0. Treatment in this sample: therapeutic diphenylcyclopropenone sensitization with weekly scalp DPC. Unseparated into fractions, whole blood served as the source from which total RNA was extracted. On this clonotype: Its antigen is not identified.

Study outcomes and limitations: There were significantly more large CDR3 similarity clusters among expanded TCRs than among controls.

The V and J genes are TRBV20-1 and TRBJ2-3, with 10 nucleotides matching TRBD2. This sample comprised whole blood, obtained in connection with sensitization to the hapten diphenylcyclopropenone (DPC). This sequence was found in a woman aged 25 to 45 with alopecia areata. Some clones in this sample may be carry-over from other donors' samples. CDR3 in DNA: TGCAGTGCGCAAGCGGGGGGGCCAGATACGCAGTATTTT. This translates into CSAQAGGPDTQYF.